This T cell receptor (beta chain) came from a study of neurological immune-mediated disorders. This clonotype was observed at least ten times. MiXCR, run by TCRdb on the 5' RACE reads, gives a single entry per CDR3 protein. The sample has around 30,000 distinct CDR3 sequences, approximately 4.1% seen once; the top ten hold more than 20%. This CDR3 is built from 14 residues. Germline values: CDR1 DFQATT, CDR2 SNEGSKA (reference sequence). Trimming left V 1 base short and J 7 bases short, with 14 bases between. The source of this sequence is a woman between 35 and 50 years old in good health. Input material: CD4+ T cells from blood. The rearrangement uses TRBV20-1 and TRBJ2-1; the D gene is possibly TRBD1 (5 bases). The CDR3 bases are TGCAGTGCTAGAGGGGCCCTGAAGGGGAATGAGCAGTTCTTC. Translated, it gives CSARGALKGNEQFF.